This record looks at one T cell receptor (beta chain) sequence and its context. The clone's antigen remains unknown. No much larger clonotype is one base removed from it; base qualities were not supplied. The immunoSEQ Assay, a bias-controlled multiplex PCR, was used to amplify TCRbeta CDR3 regions from genomic DNA. Per the original workflow: Nucleated cell counts per sample were estimated from amplification of reference gene primers within the assay. To quantify the absolute abundance of each unique TCRbeta CDR3 rearrangement, sequence reads were collapsed and filtered. For each sample, productive Simpson clonality was calculated by taking the square root of Simpson's diversity index across productive rearrangements. Imported from immuneACCESS, the table was reduced by TCRdb to in-frame sequences with V and J called. These copies leave out some clones; in studies compared against another copy, an unresolved V gene accounts for under half, and the cause of the remainder is not known. D and trimming were read from the DNA, whereas the V and J calls and clone size are those reported in that table. This sample holds about 110,000 clones; approximately 89% were observed only once. The ten largest clones add up to under 5% of the sample.

Collaborating institutions collected whole blood in K2EDTA tubes following their own protocols. For TCRbeta analysis, collaborator samples were shipped as frozen whole blood, as isolated PBMCs, or as DNA extracted from either sample type. This entry belongs to a study of blood T cell repertoires in COVID-19 (dated by TCRdb to the early 2020s). Describing the broader study: Samples from collaborators originated in the United States, Italy and Spain and spanned both the acute and convalescent phases of COVID-19. The material from the prospective study consisted of cDNA or gDNA derived from T cells, B-cell-depleted T cells, or PBMCs. Subjects who had been exposed to COVID-19, were actively infected with it, or had recovered from it provided the deeply sampled blood TCRbeta repertoires that made up the dataset. The repertoires were released in a freely available public database intended as a resource for research on the immune response to SARS-CoV-2. Samples came from the ongoing ImmuneRACE study (first 160 participants) plus 1,254 subjects from 6 global collaborators. Nearly every sample came with metadata listing a de-identified subject ID, COVID-19 status, age in years and sex. Where available, HLA class I and class II types were obtained from metadata supplied by the sample provider rather than from assay-based typing.

Findings and caveats that apply to the study as a whole: The quantity of clinical and demographic metadata differed by source and by participant and was supplied without curation.

The CDR3 starts with the cysteine, ends with the phenylalanine, and has 18 residues. Here the CDR3 DNA is all that survives: 54 bases in frame from base 1. V and J lose 1 base and 3 bases, and a span of 19 bases separates them. Based on the germline V gene, the CDR1 and CDR2 sequences are ENHRY and SYGVKD. The source of this sequence is a man aged 40-50 years with acute or convalescent COVID-19. The source material was peripheral blood. The chain employs TRBV10-3 and TRBJ1-3, with a weak D call of TRBD1 (6 bases match). The CDR3 region has the sequence CAISEFQGLSDFGNTIYF. The DNA sequence is given as TGTGCCATCAGTGAGTTTCAGGGGCTGTCGGATTTTGGAAACACCATATATTTT.